These T cell receptor beta chains were read from a single sample in a study of somatic mutations in cytotoxic T cells in rheumatoid arthritis. Repertoires were generated with immunoSEQ multiplex PCR, while TCRdb's copy carries only in-frame clones and drops some. The data contain about 19,000 clones, under 85% of them singletons. The sequenced sample was CD8+ T cells sorted from blood. The source is an adult with rheumatoid arthritis. Both conserved end residues are part of each CDR3. D genes are given only for firm matches. Expanded clones get a size class; other rows say once, few or many, or leave the size out.

abundance,v_gene,d_gene,j_gene,CDR3aa,CDR3nt
.,TRBV10-3,.,TRBJ1-6,CAKPRASRSYNSPLHF,TGTGCCAAACCTCGTGCATCGAGGTCCTATAATTCACCCCTCCACTTT
.,TRBV11-2,.,TRBJ2-1,CASSSGPWEQFF,TGTGCCAGCAGCTCCGGCCCCTGGGAGCAGTTCTTC
.,TRBV30,.,TRBJ2-7,CAWSTQGLEQYF,TGTGCCTGGAGTACCCAGGGCCTCGAGCAGTACTTC
.,TRBV27,TRBD1,TRBJ2-2,CASSFLGQVTGELFF,TGTGCCAGCAGTTTCTTGGGACAGGTCACCGGGGAGCTGTTTTTT
.,TRBV10-3,.,TRBJ1-1,CAISQQGHTEAFF,TGTGCCATCAGCCAACAGGGTCACACTGAAGCTTTCTTT
.,TRBV5-1,.,TRBJ1-2,CASSRGTAYGYTF,TGCGCCAGCAGCCGGGGGACGGCCTATGGCTACACCTTC
.,TRBV7-3,TRBD2,TRBJ2-4,CASSSSGGSGRHIQYF,TGTGCCAGCAGCTCTAGCGGGGGGAGTGGCCGCCACATTCAGTACTTC
medium-sized,TRBV4-1,TRBD1,TRBJ1-4,CASSPGQGAGEKLFF,TGCGCCAGCAGCCCCGGACAGGGGGCTGGTGAAAAACTGTTTTTT
.,TRBV6-4,.,TRBJ2-3,CASSDPARLRTQYF,TGTGCCAGCAGTGACCCAGCCAGATTGCGTACGCAGTATTTT
.,TRBV5-6,.,TRBJ1-4,CASSLGVLHPATNEKLFF,TGTGCCAGCAGCTTGGGAGTCTTACACCCGGCAACTAATGAAAAACTGTTTTTT
.,TRBV9,.,TRBJ2-3,CASSGSRGRGLTDTQYF,TGTGCCAGCAGCGGGAGTCGGGGGCGGGGACTCACAGATACGCAGTATTTT
.,TRBV28,.,TRBJ1-5,CASRWGNQPQHF,TGTGCCAGCAGGTGGGGGAATCAGCCCCAGCATTTT
.,TRBV4-1,.,TRBJ1-1,CASSQGVQDKLREAFF,TGCGCCAGCAGCCAAGGTGTCCAGGACAAACTGCGGGAAGCTTTCTTT
.,TRBV6-1,.,TRBJ2-7,CASQPDKTYEQYF,TGTGCCAGCCAACCGGACAAAACCTACGAGCAGTACTTC
.,TRBV29-1,.,TRBJ1-1,CSVDSGRGGTFF,TGCAGCGTTGACTCCGGGAGGGGAGGTACTTTCTTT
.,TRBV29-1,TRBD2,TRBJ2-1,CSVEEITGLAEGGEQFF,TGCAGCGTTGAAGAAATTACGGGACTAGCGGAGGGGGGTGAGCAGTTCTTC
.,TRBV4-3,TRBD2,TRBJ2-5,CASSQVVAGQGAGWETQYF,TGCGCCAGCAGCCAAGTGGTAGCGGGACAAGGAGCGGGATGGGAGACCCAGTACTTC
few,TRBV4-2,.,TRBJ1-1,CASSQDHGKMNTEAFF,TGTGCCAGCAGCCAAGATCACGGAAAAATGAACACTGAAGCTTTCTTT
medium-sized,TRBV7-9,.,TRBJ1-1,CASSAPEGEAFF,TGTGCCAGCAGCGCACCGGAGGGAGAAGCTTTCTTT
.,TRBV9,.,TRBJ2-2,CASSVARGSTGELFF,TGTGCCAGCAGCGTAGCTCGTGGATCCACCGGGGAGCTGTTTTTT
.,TRBV9,.,TRBJ1-6,CASSPSGEPSYNSPLHF,TGTGCCAGCAGCCCTAGTGGGGAACCATCCTATAATTCACCCCTCCACTTT
.,TRBV9,TRBD2,TRBJ2-3,CASSVGTSGGPMGDTQYF,TGTGCCAGCAGCGTAGGGACTAGCGGGGGACCCATGGGAGATACGCAGTATTTT
.,TRBV28,.,TRBJ1-6,CASSLLAESSYNSPLHF,TGTGCCAGCAGTTTATTAGCAGAGAGCTCCTATAATTCACCCCTCCACTTT
.,TRBV19,.,TRBJ2-2,CASSIQRGTHPGELFF,TGTGCCAGTAGTATACAAAGGGGGACCCACCCCGGGGAGCTGTTTTTT
.,TRBV27,TRBD1,TRBJ2-7,CASSLNRGSYEQYF,TGTGCCAGCAGTTTGAACAGGGGGTCCTACGAGCAGTACTTC
once,TRBV5-6,TRBD2,TRBJ2-1,CASSLGGLAEQFF,TGTGCCAGCAGCTTGGGGGGACTAGCCGAGCAGTTCTTC
.,TRBV10-3,TRBD2,TRBJ2-1,CAISYFGLADLPSYNEQFF,TGTGCCATCAGCTATTTCGGACTAGCGGATTTACCCTCCTACAATGAGCAGTTCTTC
.,TRBV18,.,TRBJ1-1,CASSPKERFEAFF,TGTGCCAGCTCACCAAAGGAGAGGTTTGAAGCTTTCTTT
.,TRBV4-3,.,TRBJ2-3,CASSQGVGGSRTDTQYF,TGCGCCAGCAGCCAAGGGGTTGGCGGGTCACGCACAGATACGCAGTATTTT
.,TRBV4-2,.,TRBJ1-5,CASSLQHSNQPQHF,TGTGCCAGCAGCCTCCAACATAGCAATCAGCCCCAGCATTTT
.,TRBV9,TRBD2,TRBJ2-1,CASSGSGGAYWNEQFF,TGTGCCAGCAGCGGTAGCGGGGGGGCATACTGGAATGAGCAGTTCTTC
.,TRBV19,.,TRBJ1-5,CASKNNRRPVEQPQHF,TGTGCCAGTAAAAATAATAGACGGCCGGTAGAGCAGCCCCAGCATTTT
.,TRBV28,.,TRBJ1-1,CASSFIKYEAFF,TGTGCCAGCAGTTTCATAAAGTATGAAGCTTTCTTT
.,TRBV27,TRBD1,TRBJ2-3,CASSFKGQGRTQYF,TGTGCCAGCAGTTTTAAAGGACAGGGGAGAACGCAGTATTTT
.,TRBV27,TRBD1,TRBJ1-2,CASSHDRVRGYTF,TGTGCCAGCAGTCACGACAGGGTCCGGGGCTACACCTTC
once,TRBV13,.,TRBJ2-3,CASSLGGRNTDTQYF,TGTGCCAGCAGCTTAGGGGGGCGCAACACAGATACGCAGTATTTT
.,TRBV28,.,TRBJ1-1,CASRTSGELNTEAFF,TGTGCCAGCAGGACCTCAGGGGAGCTGAACACTGAAGCTTTCTTT
.,TRBV6-5,TRBD2,TRBJ2-3,CASSSGGSEDTQYF,TGTGCCAGCAGTTCCGGGGGGTCCGAAGATACGCAGTATTTT
.,TRBV6-5,.,TRBJ1-2,CAVTGNYGYTF,TGTGCCGTGACAGGAAACTATGGCTACACCTTC
.,TRBV13,TRBD2,TRBJ2-5,CASSFLAGVRETQYF,TGTGCCAGCAGCTTTCTAGCGGGAGTGAGGGAGACCCAGTACTTC
once,TRBV27,.,TRBJ2-7,CASSLSSGTGFPYEQYF,TGTGCCAGCAGTTTATCAAGCGGGACAGGATTCCCATACGAGCAGTACTTC
.,TRBV5-1,.,TRBJ2-2,CASSLVRTADPGELFF,TGCGCCAGCAGCTTAGTCCGGACAGCAGACCCCGGGGAGCTGTTTTTT
.,TRBV7-9,.,TRBJ2-7,CASSFSYEQYF,TGTGCCAGCAGCTTCTCCTACGAGCAGTACTTC
.,TRBV7-8,.,TRBJ1-2,CASSLAQTAHGYTF,TGTGCCAGCAGCTTAGCCCAGACGGCCCATGGCTACACCTTC
.,TRBV6-5,.,TRBJ1-5,CASSSRQGSNQPQHF,TGTGCCAGCAGTTCCAGGCAGGGGAGCAATCAGCCCCAGCATTTT
.,TRBV5-6,.,TRBJ2-1,CASSTGHGNNEQFF,TGTGCCAGCAGTACAGGGCATGGGAACAATGAGCAGTTCTTC
.,TRBV5-1,TRBD2,TRBJ2-5,CASSPPGLAGGEETQYF,TGCGCCAGCAGCCCCCCAGGACTAGCGGGAGGGGAAGAGACCCAGTACTTC
.,TRBV9,.,TRBJ1-3,CASSVAGGGNPGNTIYF,TGTGCCAGCAGCGTAGCTGGGGGAGGGAACCCTGGAAACACCATATATTTT
.,TRBV11-2,.,TRBJ2-2,CASSLGGAGELFF,TGTGCCAGCAGCTTAGGCGGGGCCGGGGAGCTGTTTTTT
.,TRBV6-1,.,TRBJ1-2,CASRGVARGKYGYTF,TGTGCCAGCAGAGGGGTGGCACGCGGAAAATATGGCTACACCTTC
.,TRBV29-1,TRBD1,TRBJ1-1,CSVEGGRGNTEAFF,TGCAGCGTGGAAGGGGGCAGGGGGAACACTGAAGCTTTCTTT